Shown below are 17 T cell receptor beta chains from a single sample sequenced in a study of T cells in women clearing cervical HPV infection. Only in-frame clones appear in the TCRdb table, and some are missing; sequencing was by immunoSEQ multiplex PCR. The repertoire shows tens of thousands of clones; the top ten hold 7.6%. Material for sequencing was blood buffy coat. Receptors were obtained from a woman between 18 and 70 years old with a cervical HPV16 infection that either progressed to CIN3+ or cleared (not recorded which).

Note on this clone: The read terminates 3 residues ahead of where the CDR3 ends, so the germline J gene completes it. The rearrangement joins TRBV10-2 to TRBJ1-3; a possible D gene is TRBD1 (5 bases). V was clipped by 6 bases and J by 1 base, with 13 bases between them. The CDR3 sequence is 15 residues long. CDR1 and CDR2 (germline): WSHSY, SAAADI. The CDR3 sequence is CASSQEGTSGNTIYF. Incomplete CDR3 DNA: TGCGCCAGCAGCCAAGAAGGGACTTCTGGAAACACC.

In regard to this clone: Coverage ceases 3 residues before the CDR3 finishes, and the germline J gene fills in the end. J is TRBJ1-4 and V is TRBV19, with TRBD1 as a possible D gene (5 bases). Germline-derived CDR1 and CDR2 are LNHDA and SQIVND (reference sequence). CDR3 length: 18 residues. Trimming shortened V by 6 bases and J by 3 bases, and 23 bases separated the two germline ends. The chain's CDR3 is CASRPATVAVLANEKLFF. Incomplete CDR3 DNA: TGTGCCAGTAGACCGGCGACAGTGGCAGTTTTGGCTAATGAAAAA.

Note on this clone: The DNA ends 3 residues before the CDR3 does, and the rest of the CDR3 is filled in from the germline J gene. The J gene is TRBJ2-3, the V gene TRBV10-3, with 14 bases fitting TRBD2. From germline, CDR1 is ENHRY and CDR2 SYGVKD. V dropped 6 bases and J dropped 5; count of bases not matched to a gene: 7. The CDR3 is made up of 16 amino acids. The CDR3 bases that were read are TGTGCCATCAGCCTTCTGACTAGCGGGGGGGTAGATACG. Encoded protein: CAISLLTSGGVDT. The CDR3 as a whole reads CAISLLTSGGVDTQYF.

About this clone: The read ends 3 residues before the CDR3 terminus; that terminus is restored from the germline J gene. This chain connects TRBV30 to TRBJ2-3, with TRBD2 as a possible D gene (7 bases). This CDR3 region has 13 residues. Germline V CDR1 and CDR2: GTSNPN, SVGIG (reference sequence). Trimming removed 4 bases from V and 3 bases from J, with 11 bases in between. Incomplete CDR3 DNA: TGTGCCTGGACCGCGGGGGCGACAGATACG. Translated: CAWTAGATDT. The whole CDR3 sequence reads CAWTAGATDTQYF.

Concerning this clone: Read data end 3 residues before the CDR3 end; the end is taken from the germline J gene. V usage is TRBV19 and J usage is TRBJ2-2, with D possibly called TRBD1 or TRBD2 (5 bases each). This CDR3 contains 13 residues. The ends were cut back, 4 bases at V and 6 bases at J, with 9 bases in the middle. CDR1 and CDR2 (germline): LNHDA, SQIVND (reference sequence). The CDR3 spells CASSNEGSGELFF. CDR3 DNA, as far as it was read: TGTGCCAGTAGTAACGAGGGGTCCGGGGAG.

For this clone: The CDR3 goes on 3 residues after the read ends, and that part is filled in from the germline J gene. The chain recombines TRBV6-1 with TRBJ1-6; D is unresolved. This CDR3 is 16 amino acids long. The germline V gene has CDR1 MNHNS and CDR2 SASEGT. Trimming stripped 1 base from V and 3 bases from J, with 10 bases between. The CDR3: CASSEGPEYYNSPLHF. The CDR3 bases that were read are TGTGCCAGCAGTGAAGGTCCAGAGTACTATAATTCACCC.

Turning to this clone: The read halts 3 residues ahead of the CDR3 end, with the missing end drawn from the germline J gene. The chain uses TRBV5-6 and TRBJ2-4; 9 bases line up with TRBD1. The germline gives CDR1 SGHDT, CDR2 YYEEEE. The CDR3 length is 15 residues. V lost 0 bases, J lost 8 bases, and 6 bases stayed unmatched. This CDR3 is CASSLEGQGIHIQYF. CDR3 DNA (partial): TGTGCCAGCAGCTTGGAGGGACAGGGTATACACATT.

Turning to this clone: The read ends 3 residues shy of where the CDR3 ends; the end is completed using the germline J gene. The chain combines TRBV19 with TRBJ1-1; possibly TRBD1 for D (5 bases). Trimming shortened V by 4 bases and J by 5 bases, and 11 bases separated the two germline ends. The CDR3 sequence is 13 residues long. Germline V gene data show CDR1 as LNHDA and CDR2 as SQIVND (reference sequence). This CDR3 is CASSTGGETEAFF. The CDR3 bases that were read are TGTGCCAGTAGTACCGGGGGGGAGACTGAA.

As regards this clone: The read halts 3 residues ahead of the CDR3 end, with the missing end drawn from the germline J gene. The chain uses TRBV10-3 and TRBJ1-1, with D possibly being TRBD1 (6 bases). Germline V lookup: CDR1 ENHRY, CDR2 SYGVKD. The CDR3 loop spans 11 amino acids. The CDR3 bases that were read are TGTGCCATCAGTCAAGACAGGCAA. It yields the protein CAISQDRQ. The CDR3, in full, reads CAISQDRQAFF.

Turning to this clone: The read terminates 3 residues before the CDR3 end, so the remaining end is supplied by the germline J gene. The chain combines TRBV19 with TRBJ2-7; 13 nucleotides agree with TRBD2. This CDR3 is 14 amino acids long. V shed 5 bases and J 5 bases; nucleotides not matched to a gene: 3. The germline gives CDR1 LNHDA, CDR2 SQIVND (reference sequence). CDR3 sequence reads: CASSYGLAGDEQYF. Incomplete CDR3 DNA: TGTGCCAGTAGTTACGGACTAGCGGGAGACGAG.

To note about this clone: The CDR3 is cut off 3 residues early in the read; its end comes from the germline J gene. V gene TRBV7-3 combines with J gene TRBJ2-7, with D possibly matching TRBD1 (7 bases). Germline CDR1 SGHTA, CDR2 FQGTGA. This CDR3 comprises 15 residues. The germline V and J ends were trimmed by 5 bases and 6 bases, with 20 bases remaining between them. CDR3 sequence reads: CASSPFAGQSAEQYF. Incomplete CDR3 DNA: TGTGCCAGCAGCCCCTTTGCGGGACAGTCCGCCGAG.

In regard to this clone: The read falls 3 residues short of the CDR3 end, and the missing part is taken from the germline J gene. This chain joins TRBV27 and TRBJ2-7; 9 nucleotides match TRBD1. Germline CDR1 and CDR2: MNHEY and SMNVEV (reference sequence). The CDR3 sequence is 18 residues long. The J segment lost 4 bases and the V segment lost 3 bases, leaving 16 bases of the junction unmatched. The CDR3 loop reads CASSLTGTGYGSPYEQYF. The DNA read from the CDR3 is TGTGCCAGCAGTTTGACCGGGACAGGGTATGGTAGTCCTTACGAG.

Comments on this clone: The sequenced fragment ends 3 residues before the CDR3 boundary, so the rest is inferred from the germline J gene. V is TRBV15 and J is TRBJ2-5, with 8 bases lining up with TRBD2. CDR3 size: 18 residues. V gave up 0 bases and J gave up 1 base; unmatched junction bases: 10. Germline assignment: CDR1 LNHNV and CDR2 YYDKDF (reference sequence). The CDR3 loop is CATSREGGVAGFQETQYF. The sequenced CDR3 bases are TGTGCCACCAGCAGAGAAGGGGGAGTAGCGGGGTTCCAAGAGACC.

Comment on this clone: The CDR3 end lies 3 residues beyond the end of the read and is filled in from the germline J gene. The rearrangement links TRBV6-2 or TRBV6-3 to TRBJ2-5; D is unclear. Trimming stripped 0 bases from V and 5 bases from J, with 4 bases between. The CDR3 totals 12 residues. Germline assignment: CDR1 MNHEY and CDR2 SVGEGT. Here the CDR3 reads CASSYSGETQYF. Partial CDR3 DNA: TGTGCCAGCAGTTACTCCGGGGAGACC.

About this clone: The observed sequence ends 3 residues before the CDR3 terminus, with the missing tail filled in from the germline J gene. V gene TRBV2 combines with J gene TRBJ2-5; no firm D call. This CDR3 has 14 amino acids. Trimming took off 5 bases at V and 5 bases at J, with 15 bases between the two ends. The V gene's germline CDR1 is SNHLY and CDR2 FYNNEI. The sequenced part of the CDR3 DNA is TGTGCCAGCAGTACGAAAGGGTGGTTGGAGACC. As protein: CASSTKGWLET. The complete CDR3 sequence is CASSTKGWLETQYF.

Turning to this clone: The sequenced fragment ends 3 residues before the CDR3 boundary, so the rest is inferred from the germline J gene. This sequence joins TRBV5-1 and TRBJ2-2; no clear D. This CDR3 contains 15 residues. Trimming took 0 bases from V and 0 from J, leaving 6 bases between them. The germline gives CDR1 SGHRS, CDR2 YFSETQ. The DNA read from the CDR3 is TGCGCCAGCAGCTTGGACAGCCCGAACACCGGGGAG. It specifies CASSLDSPNTGE. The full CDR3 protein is CASSLDSPNTGELFF.

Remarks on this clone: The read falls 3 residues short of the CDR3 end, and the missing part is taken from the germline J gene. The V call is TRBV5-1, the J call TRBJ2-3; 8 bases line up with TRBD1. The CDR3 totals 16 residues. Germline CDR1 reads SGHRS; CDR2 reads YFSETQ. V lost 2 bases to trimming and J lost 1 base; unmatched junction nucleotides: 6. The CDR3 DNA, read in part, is TGCGCCAGCAGCTTCGGACAGGGAGTAGGCACAGATACG. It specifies CASSFGQGVGTDT. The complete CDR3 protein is CASSFGQGVGTDTQYF.